This T cell receptor (beta chain) was profiled in a study of cytomegalovirus exposure and HLA in healthy donors. General study results and limits: Cytomegalovirus-associated status was assigned to some 180 TCR beta chains. A further, later analysis showed that HLA-associated TCR beta chains (compared with equally common others) were more clonally expanded.

Germline CDR1 KGHSY, CDR2 FQNENV. With V trimmed by 0 bases and J by 0 bases, 4 bases remained unmatched. The CDR3 has 17 residues. Researchers ran the PCR with 60 Vbeta and 13 Jbeta primers. Sequencing was performed with immunoSEQ multiplex PCR; in TCRdb, only in-frame clones are kept and a portion is missing. The sample lists some 120,000 clones; about three quarters were seen once. In the case of this clone: Its antigen remains unidentified.

This clonotype was sampled from a man aged 25-40 years in good health and CMV-seronegative. The chain joins TRBV16 to TRBJ1-5, with 8 nucleotides matching TRBD1. The sample comprised PBMCs. The CDR3 reads CASSQSTGGYSNQPQHF. CDR3 nucleotide sequence: TGTGCCAGCAGCCAATCAACAGGGGGTTATAGCAATCAGCCCCAGCATTTT.